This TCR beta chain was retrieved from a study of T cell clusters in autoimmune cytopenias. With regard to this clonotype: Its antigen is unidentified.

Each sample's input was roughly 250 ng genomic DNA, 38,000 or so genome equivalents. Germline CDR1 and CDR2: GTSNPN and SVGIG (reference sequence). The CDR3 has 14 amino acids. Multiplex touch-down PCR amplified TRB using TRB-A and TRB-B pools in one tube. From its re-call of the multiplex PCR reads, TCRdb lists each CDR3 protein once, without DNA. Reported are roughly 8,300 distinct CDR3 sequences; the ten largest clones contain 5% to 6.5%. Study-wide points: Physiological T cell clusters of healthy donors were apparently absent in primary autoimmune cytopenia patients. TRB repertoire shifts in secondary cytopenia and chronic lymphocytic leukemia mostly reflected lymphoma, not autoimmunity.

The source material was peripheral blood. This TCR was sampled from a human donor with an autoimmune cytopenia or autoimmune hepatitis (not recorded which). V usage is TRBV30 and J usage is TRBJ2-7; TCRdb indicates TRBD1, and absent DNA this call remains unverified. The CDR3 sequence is CAWRMGGFYNEQFF.